A single T cell receptor (beta chain) is shown here with its context. With 8 bases removed from V and 1 base from J, the gap between germline ends came to 11 bases. This CDR3 has 12 amino acids. Per the germline V gene, CDR1 is GTSNPN and CDR2 is SVGIG (reference sequence). Assay: immunoSEQ multiplex PCR; the TCRdb copy retains only in-frame clones and omits some. The sample includes about 190,000 clones, less than 80% of them seen just once. The data were taken from a study of blood T cell repertoires in COVID-19. Study-level information: PBMCs, B-cell-depleted T cells, or T cells were the source of the cDNA or gDNA that made up the material.

The source material was peripheral blood. This clonotype was obtained from a woman between 50 and 59 years old with acute or convalescent COVID-19. The chain links TRBV30 to TRBJ1-1; no definite D call. CDR3 sequence reads: CASNTENTEAFF. CDR3 DNA: TGTGCCAGTAACACCGAGAACACTGAAGCTTTCTTT.